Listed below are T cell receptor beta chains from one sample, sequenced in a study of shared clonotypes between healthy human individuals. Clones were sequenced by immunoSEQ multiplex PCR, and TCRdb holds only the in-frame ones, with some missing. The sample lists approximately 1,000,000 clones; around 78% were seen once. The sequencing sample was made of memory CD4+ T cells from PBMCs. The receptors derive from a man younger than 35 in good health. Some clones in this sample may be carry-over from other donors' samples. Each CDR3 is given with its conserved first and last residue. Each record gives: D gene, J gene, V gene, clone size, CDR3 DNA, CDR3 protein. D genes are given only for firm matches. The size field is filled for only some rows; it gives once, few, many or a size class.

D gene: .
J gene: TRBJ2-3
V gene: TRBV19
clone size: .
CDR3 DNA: TGTGCCAGTAAAAGGACGGATTCTAGCACAGATACGCAGTATTTT
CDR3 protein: CASKRTDSSTDTQYF

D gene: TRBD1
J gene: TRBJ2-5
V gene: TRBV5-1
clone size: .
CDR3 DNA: TGCGCCAGCAGCCGAATGACAGGGAAGGAGACCCAGTACTTC
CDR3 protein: CASSRMTGKETQYF

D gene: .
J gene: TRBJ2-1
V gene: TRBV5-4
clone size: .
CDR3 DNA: TGTGCCAGCAGCTTGGGTTTGGGGCCCAACAATGAGCAGTTCTTC
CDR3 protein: CASSLGLGPNNEQFF

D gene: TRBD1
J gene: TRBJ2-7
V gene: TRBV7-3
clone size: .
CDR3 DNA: TGTGCCAGCAGCTTAGCTCCGGGACAGACCTACGAGCAGTACTTC
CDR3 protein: CASSLAPGQTYEQYF

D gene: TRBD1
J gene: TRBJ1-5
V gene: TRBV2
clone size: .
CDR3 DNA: TGTGCCAGCAGTGTGACAGGGGTTAGCAATCAGCCCCAGCATTTT
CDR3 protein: CASSVTGVSNQPQHF

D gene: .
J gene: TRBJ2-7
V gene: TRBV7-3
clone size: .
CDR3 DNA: TGTGCCAGCAGCCCAACTCAGGGGGGGCACGAGCAGTACTTC
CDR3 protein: CASSPTQGGHEQYF

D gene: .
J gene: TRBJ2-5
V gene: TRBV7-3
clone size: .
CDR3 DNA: TGTGCCAGCAGCTTAGTGGCAGAAGAGACCCAGTACTTC
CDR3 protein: CASSLVAEETQYF

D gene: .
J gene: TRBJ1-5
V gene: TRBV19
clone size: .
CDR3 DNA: TGTGCCAGTCGAACAGGGTCTCTGGGCAATCAGCCCCAGCATTTT
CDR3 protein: CASRTGSLGNQPQHF

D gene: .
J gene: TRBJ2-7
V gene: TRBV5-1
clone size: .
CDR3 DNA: TGCGCCAGCAGCAGAAGTAACAGGGCGGGGTACGAGCAGTACTTC
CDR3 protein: CASSRSNRAGYEQYF

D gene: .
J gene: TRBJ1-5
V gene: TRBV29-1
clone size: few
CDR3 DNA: TGCAGCGTTGAAACTGGGGATAATCAGCCCCAGCATTTT
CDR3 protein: CSVETGDNQPQHF

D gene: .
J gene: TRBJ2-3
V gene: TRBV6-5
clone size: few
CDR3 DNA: TGTGCCAGCAGTTACTCTTTTACAGGGAGCACAGATACGCAGTATTTT
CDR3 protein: CASSYSFTGSTDTQYF

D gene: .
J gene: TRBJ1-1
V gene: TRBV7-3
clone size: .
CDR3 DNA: TGTGCCAGCAGCTCCGGGTCGAACACTGAAGCTTTCTTT
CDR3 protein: CASSSGSNTEAFF

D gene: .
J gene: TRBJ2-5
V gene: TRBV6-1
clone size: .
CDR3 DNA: TGTGCCAGCAAGGAGGGACCGGGGGCCCAGTACTTC
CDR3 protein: CASKEGPGAQYF

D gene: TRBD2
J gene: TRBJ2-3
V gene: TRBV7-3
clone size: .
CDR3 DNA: TGTGCCAGCAGCTTAACCCCTAGCGGGAGGCAGTATTTT
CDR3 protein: CASSLTPSGRQYF